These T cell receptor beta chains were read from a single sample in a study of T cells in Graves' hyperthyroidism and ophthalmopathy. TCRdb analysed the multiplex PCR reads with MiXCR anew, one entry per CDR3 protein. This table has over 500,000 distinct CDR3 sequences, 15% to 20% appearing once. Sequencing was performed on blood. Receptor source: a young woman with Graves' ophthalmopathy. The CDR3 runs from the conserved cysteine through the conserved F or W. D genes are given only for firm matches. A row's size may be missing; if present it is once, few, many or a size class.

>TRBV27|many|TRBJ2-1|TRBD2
TGTGCCAGCACCGGGACTAGCGGGAGTAATGAGCAGTTCTTC
CASTGTSGSNEQFF
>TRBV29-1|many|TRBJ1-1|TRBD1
TGCAGCGTGGGACAGATGAACACTGAAGCTTTCTTT
CSVGQMNTEAFF
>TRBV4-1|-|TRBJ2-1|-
TGCGCCAGCAGCCAAGGTTTAGGGGCTAACTACAATGAGCAGTTCTTC
CASSQGLGANYNEQFF
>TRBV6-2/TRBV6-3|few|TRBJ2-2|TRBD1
TGTGCCAGCAGAGTGGACAGGGCGAACACCGGGGAGCTGTTTTTT
CASRVDRANTGELFF
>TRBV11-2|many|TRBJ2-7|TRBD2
TGTGCCAGCAGCAAGACTAGCGGGGGCTACGAGCAGTACTTC
CASSKTSGGYEQYF
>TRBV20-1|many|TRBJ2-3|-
TGCAGTGCTAGTGACGGCCATGACCGCACAGATACGCAGTATTTT
CSASDGHDRTDTQYF
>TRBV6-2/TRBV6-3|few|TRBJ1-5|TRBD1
TGTGCCAGCAGTTATTTCACCGGGACAGGGGGCAATCAGCCCCAGCATTTT
CASSYFTGTGGNQPQHF
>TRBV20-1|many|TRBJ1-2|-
TGCAGTGCCGAAAGAGGCTACACCTTC
CSAERGYTF
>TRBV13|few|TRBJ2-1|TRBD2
TGTGCCAGCAGCTTAGGGGGCGGGACTAGTGGTTCATATGAGCAGTTCTTC
CASSLGGGTSGSYEQFF
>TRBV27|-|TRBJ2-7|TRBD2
TGTGCCAGCAGTTCCCTAGGGGGGGGACTAGAACTCTACGAGCAGTACTTC
CASSSLGGGLELYEQYF
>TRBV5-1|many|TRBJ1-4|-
TGCGCCAGCAGCTCGACTCCGGGGGGGAATGAAAAACTGTTTTTT
CASSSTPGGNEKLFF
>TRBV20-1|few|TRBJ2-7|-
TGCAGTGCTAGAGATCATCTTAGGGGGGGAACTCGCGAGCAGTACTTC
CSARDHLRGGTREQYF
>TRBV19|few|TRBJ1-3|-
TGTGCCAGTAGTGCCGGGCCCGCGCCCTCTGGAAACACCATATATTTT
CASSAGPAPSGNTIYF
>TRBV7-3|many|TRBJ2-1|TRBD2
TGTGCCAGCAGCTCGGGTGGGGGAGGGTCCTACAATGAGCAGTTCTTC
CASSSGGGGSYNEQFF
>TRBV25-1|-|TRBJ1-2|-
TGTGCCAGCAGTGAATTGGGCAGTAAATACTATGGCTACACCTTC
CASSELGSKYYGYTF
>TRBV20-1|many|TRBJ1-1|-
TGCAGTGCTACCGCGAACTGGGCGGTCACTGAAGCTTTCTTT
CSATANWAVTEAFF
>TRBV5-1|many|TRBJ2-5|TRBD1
TGCGCCAGCAGCTTGGCATTGGCAGGGGGTCAAGAGACCCAGTACTTC
CASSLALAGGQETQYF
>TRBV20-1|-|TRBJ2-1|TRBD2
TGCAGTACCCCGGGGGGAAGTTCCTACAATGAGCAGTTCTTC
CSTPGGSSYNEQFF
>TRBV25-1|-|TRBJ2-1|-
TGTGCCAGCAGTGAAGGGTTAGCAGAGCAGTTCTTC
CASSEGLAEQFF
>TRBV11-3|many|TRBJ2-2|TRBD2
TGTGCCAGCAGCTTAGATATTGGACTAGCGGGATCCGGGGAGCTGTTTTTT
CASSLDIGLAGSGELFF
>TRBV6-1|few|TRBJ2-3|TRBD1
TGTGCCAGCAGTCGACAGGGAACTAGCACAGATACGCAGTATTTT
CASSRQGTSTDTQYF
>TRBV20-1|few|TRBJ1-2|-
TGCAGTGCCTCCAACAGCCCCTATGGCTACACCTTC
CSASNSPYGYTF
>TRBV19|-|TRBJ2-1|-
TGTGCCAGTAGTATAGGGAACTTGAACAATGAGCAGTTCTTC
CASSIGNLNNEQFF
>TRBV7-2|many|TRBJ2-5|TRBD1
TGTGCCAGCAGCATCTCGGCAGGGGGCGAGGAGACCCAGTACTTC
CASSISAGGEETQYF
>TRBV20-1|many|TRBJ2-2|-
TGCAGTGCTAGAGATGATGGGGCCTACACCGGGGAGCTGTTTTTT
CSARDDGAYTGELFF
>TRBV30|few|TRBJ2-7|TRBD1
TGTGCCTGCCAAACGGACAGGGACATCGAGCAGTACTTC
CACQTDRDIEQYF
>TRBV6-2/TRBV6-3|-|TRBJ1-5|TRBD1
TGTGCCAGCAGTTCACGACAGGGTTGGCAGCCCCAGCATTTT
CASSSRQGWQPQHF
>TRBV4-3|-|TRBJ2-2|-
TGCGCCAGCAGCCAAGCCCTTCCCGGGGAGCTGTTTTTT
CASSQALPGELFF
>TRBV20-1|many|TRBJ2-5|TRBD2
TGCAGTGCTCTAGCGGGAGGGCCTGGGGAGACCCAGTACTTC
CSALAGGPGETQYF
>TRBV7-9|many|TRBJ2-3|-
TGTGCCAGCAGCTTAGGACACCGAGGGGCAGATACGCAGTATTTT
CASSLGHRGADTQYF
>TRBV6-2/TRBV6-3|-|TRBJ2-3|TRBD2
TGTGCCAGCAGTTACAGGGCCCTAGCGGGAGCAAGTAATACGCAGTATTTT
CASSYRALAGASNTQYF
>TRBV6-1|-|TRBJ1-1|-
TGTGCCAGCAGGGGCTCCGGACCGTGGAACACTGAAGCTTTCTTT
CASRGSGPWNTEAFF
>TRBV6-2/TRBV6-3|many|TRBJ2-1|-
TGTGCCAGCAGTTATGGGCAGGGCGGCAATGAGCAGTTCTTC
CASSYGQGGNEQFF
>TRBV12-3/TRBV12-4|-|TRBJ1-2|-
TGTGCCAGCGGGGGAGAAGCTATGCGCTACACCTTC
CASGGEAMRYTF
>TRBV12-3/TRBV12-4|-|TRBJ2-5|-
TGTGCCAGCAGTTTAGGGACGATGCAAGAGACCCAGTACTTC
CASSLGTMQETQYF
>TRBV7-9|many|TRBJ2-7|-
TGTGCCAGCAGCCCCGTCCCGGCAGCCTACGAGCAGTACTTC
CASSPVPAAYEQYF
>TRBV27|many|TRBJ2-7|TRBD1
TGTGCCAGCAGGGTGGACAGGGGCTACGAGCAGTACTTC
CASRVDRGYEQYF
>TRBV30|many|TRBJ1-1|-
TGTGCCTGGATTCCGGGGCATCTCAAGGGATTGGCTTTCTTT
CAWIPGHLKGLAFF
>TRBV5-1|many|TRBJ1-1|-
TGCGCCAGCAGCAACCCGTACACTGAAGCTTTCTTT
CASSNPYTEAFF
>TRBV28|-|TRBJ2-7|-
TGTGCCAGCGCAGGGTTTACCTCCTACGAGCAGTACTTC
CASAGFTSYEQYF
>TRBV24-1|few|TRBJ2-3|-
TGTGCCACCAGTGAAGACAGGGATACGCAGTATTTT
CATSEDRDTQYF
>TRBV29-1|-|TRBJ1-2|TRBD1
TGCAGCGTTGAACGCCGACAGGGGCTCTCCTATGGCTACACCTTC
CSVERRQGLSYGYTF
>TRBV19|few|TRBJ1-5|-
TGTGCCAGTAGTACCGATATGGGGAATCAGCCCCAGCATTTT
CASSTDMGNQPQHF
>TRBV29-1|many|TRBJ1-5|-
TGCAGCGTTGAAGGTGGATTGGGTCAGCCCCAGCATTTT
CSVEGGLGQPQHF
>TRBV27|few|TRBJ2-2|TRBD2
TGTGCCAGCAGGGGGTGGACTAGCGGGAGTTATAGCGGGGAGCTGTTTTTT
CASRGWTSGSYSGELFF
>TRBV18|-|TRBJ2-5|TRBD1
TGTGCCAGCTCAAACGGGACAGGGAGAGAGACCCAGTACTTC
CASSNGTGRETQYF
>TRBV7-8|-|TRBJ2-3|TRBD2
TGTGCCAGCATTAGTGTTGTTCCCTATGGTGAAGCGGGACCTAGCACAGATACGCAGTATTTT
CASISVVPYGEAGPSTDTQYF